These 32 T cell receptor beta chains were sequenced from one sample in a study of OX40 agonist ivuxolimab in advanced cancers. Assay used: immunoSEQ multiplex PCR; TCRdb lists only in-frame clones, some missing. The table records around 66,000 clones, roughly 85% of them present only once. This specimen was CD4+ or CD8+ T cells sorted from blood, taken in a trial of the OX40 agonist ivuxolimab. The source of these receptors is an adult with an advanced solid tumor such as melanoma, head and neck, liver or kidney cancer.

The chain links TRBV2 to TRBJ2-3; 10 positions agree with TRBD2. The germline V gene encodes CDR1 SNHLY and CDR2 FYNNEI. V gave up 6 bases and J gave up 4 bases; unmatched junction bases: 13. The CDR3 covers 17 residues. This CDR3 is CASSRAPSGGGSDTQYF. DNA of the CDR3: TGTGCCAGCAGCAGGGCCCCTAGCGGGGGAGGATCAGATACGCAGTATTTT.

The chain recombines TRBV6-5 with TRBJ2-7, with 7 bases aligning to TRBD1. The germline V gene encodes CDR1 MNHEY and CDR2 SVGAGI. The CDR3 has 13 amino acids. V lost 4 bases to trimming and J lost 4 bases; unmatched junction nucleotides: 4. The CDR3 DNA reads as TGTGCCAGCAGTTTGGACAGGATGTACGAGCAGTACTTC. It codes for CASSLDRMYEQYF.

The genes are TRBV7-8 and TRBJ2-5; possibly TRBD1 or TRBD2 for D (6 bases each). The germline gives CDR1 SGHVS, CDR2 FQNEAQ. The CDR3 loop spans 13 amino acids. V dropped 7 bases and J dropped 2 bases, with 11 bases sitting between them. The CDR3 bases are TGTGCCAGCACCGGGGGCAGGCAAGAGACCCAGTACTTC. This translates into CASTGGRQETQYF.

J is TRBJ2-2 and V is TRBV7-3; TRBD1 or TRBD2 may be the D gene (6 bases each). The CDR3 extends over 15 amino acids. Trimming stripped 4 bases from V and 3 bases from J, with 12 bases between. Germline V gives CDR1 SGHTA, CDR2 FQGTGA. CDR3 loop: CASSSQGGDTGELFF. The CDR3 coding sequence is TGTGCCAGCAGCTCACAGGGAGGAGACACCGGGGAGCTGTTTTTT.

The genes are TRBV2 and TRBJ1-5, with TRBD1 identical over 7 bases. The trim removed 6 bases at V and 6 bases at J, leaving 8 bases unmatched. Germline V gives CDR1 SNHLY, CDR2 FYNNEI. This CDR3 contains 14 residues. CDR3 sequence reads: CASRGVTGTQPQHF. As DNA, the CDR3 is TGTGCCAGCAGGGGAGTGACAGGGACTCAGCCCCAGCATTTT.

V is TRBV7-8 and J is TRBJ1-1; D gene uncertain. Germline CDR1 is SGHVS and CDR2 is FQNEAQ. V lost 8 bases and J 3 bases, leaving 22 bases between the germline ends. The CDR3 has 16 amino acids. The CDR3 loop is CASCDLGDRGDTEAFF. CDR3 sequence (DNA): TGTGCCAGCTGTGATCTGGGAGACCGTGGGGACACTGAAGCTTTCTTT.

The chain links TRBV7-2 to TRBJ1-1; D call uncertain. V gave up 4 bases and J gave up 1 base, with 1 base separating them. The CDR3 runs to 11 residues. The germline gives CDR1 SGHTA, CDR2 FQGNSA. In DNA, the CDR3 is TGTGCCAGCAGCTCGAACACTGAAGCTTTCTTT. Amino acid sequence: CASSSNTEAFF.

The V gene is TRBV28, the J gene TRBJ2-7; TRBD2 might be the D (6 bases). Trimming cost V 3 bases and J 3 bases, with 12 bases left between them. The V gene's germline CDR1 is MDHEN and CDR2 SYDVKM. The CDR3 totals 14 residues. The CDR3 DNA sequence: TGTGCCAGCAGTTTCGTGGGGGGAGACTACGAGCAGTACTTC. The encoded protein is CASSFVGGDYEQYF.

This sequence joins TRBV5-1 and TRBJ2-2; maybe TRBD1 (5 bases). Trimming took 0 bases from V and 6 from J, leaving 9 bases between them. From germline, CDR1 is SGHRS and CDR2 YFSETQ. The CDR3 length is 14 residues. CDR3 loop: CASSLVSRAGELFF. The CDR3 DNA follows: TGCGCCAGCAGCTTGGTGTCCAGGGCCGGGGAGCTGTTTTTT.

The chain recombines TRBV6-5 with TRBJ2-6; D is uncertain. The germline CDR1 and CDR2 sequences are MNHEY and SVGAGI. V shed 2 bases and J shed 3 bases, with 11 bases lying between them. The CDR3 covers 16 residues. The CDR3 region is CASSYSIADGANVLTF. For the CDR3, the DNA is TGTGCCAGCAGTTACAGCATCGCCGATGGGGCCAACGTCCTGACTTTC.

V is TRBV15 and J is TRBJ1-1, with 8 bases aligning to TRBD1. This CDR3 is built from 17 residues. The V gene's germline CDR1 is LNHNV and CDR2 YYDKDF (reference sequence). V lost 0 bases to trimming and J lost 2 bases; unmatched junction nucleotides: 8. The CDR3 here is CATSRELGDRINTEAFF. CDR3 sequence (DNA): TGTGCCACCAGCAGAGAACTTGGGGACAGGATAAACACTGAAGCTTTCTTT.

This chain connects TRBV29-1 to TRBJ1-1; D is undetermined. Trimming took off 0 bases at V and 0 bases at J, with 14 bases between the two ends. The germline V gene has CDR1 SQVTM and CDR2 ANQGSEA. This CDR3 contains 16 residues. The CDR3 nucleotides are TGCAGCGTTGAAGATCTTGTCAGCGCCCTGAACACTGAAGCTTTCTTT. It codes for CSVEDLVSALNTEAFF.

The rearrangement joins TRBV19 to TRBJ1-4; D not resolved. Trimming pared 7 bases from V and 5 bases from J, leaving 8 bases between. Germline CDR1 is LNHDA and CDR2 is SQIVND (reference sequence). The length of the CDR3 is 12 residues. CDR3 coding DNA: TGTGCCAGTATTGGGAGAAATGAAAAACTGTTTTTT. The encoded protein is CASIGRNEKLFF.

The rearrangement uses TRBV11-2 and TRBJ2-2; a weak D match, TRBD2 (5 bases). Germline lookup yields CDR1 SGHAT and CDR2 FQNNGV. V lost 8 bases, J lost 0 bases, and 10 bases lay in between. The CDR3 runs 14 residues. This CDR3 reads CASSGLANTGELFF. In DNA, the CDR3 is TGTGCCAGCTCCGGACTGGCGAACACCGGGGAGCTGTTTTTT.

The chain has TRBV5-6 and TRBJ1-4; D might be TRBD1 (5 bases). This CDR3 is 16 amino acids long. The V and J ends lost 4 bases and 0 bases respectively, with 13 bases between them. Germline assignment: CDR1 SGHDT and CDR2 YYEEEE. The DNA of the CDR3 is TGTGCCAGCAGCCCTTTAGGGGCGGCAACTAATGAAAAACTGTTTTTT. This sequence encodes CASSPLGAATNEKLFF.

The V call is TRBV5-1, the J call TRBJ2-7, with D perhaps matching TRBD1 (5 bases). The CDR3 contains 13 residues. The V end was cut by 4 bases, the J end by 3 bases, with 11 bases between. Germline V gene lookup returns CDR1 SGHRS and CDR2 YFSETQ. The CDR3 DNA reads as TGCGCCAGCAGCGACGGACAAGGCTACGAGCAGTACTTC. Translating gives CASSDGQGYEQYF.

V is TRBV28 and J is TRBJ2-7; TRBD1 might be the D (6 bases). This CDR3 has 14 residues. The germline V gene encodes CDR1 MDHEN and CDR2 SYDVKM. V lost 6 bases and J 0 bases, leaving 12 bases between the germline ends. The CDR3 reads CASRATGSSYEQYF. CDR3 bases: TGTGCCAGCAGGGCGACAGGTAGCTCCTACGAGCAGTACTTC.

The J gene is TRBJ1-3, the V gene TRBV5-5, with a weak D call TRBD1 (5 bases). Germline CDR1 is SGHKS and CDR2 is YYEKEE (reference sequence). Trimming shortened V by 0 bases and J by 1 base, and 14 bases separated the two germline ends. This CDR3 contains 17 residues. CDR3 sequence reads: CASSLGGQRFSGNTIYF. DNA for the CDR3: TGTGCCAGCAGCTTGGGGGGCCAGCGCTTTTCTGGAAACACCATATATTTT. Combining the CDR3 with reference TRBV5-5 and TRBJ1-3 gives the whole variable domain DAGVTQSPTHLIKTRGQQVTLRCSPISGHKSVSWYQQVLGQGPQFIFQYYEKEERGRGNFPDRFSARQFPNYSSELNVNALLLGDSALYLCASSLGGQRFSGNTIYFGEGSWLTVV.

This chain connects TRBV9 to TRBJ1-1, with D tentatively TRBD1 (5 bases). Trimming took 3 bases from V and 8 from J, leaving 14 bases between them. Germline V lookup: CDR1 SGDLS, CDR2 YYNGEE. The CDR3 runs to 13 residues. CDR3 coding DNA: TGTGCCAGCAGCGGGGAGAGGAACAGGGAAGCTTTCTTT. Amino acids: CASSGERNREAFF.

The V call is TRBV10-3, the J call TRBJ1-1; unclear D gene. Trimming removed 6 bases from V and 3 bases from J, with 11 bases in between. The CDR3 loop spans 13 amino acids. From germline, CDR1 is ENHRY and CDR2 SYGVKD. The CDR3, as DNA: TGTGCCATCAGAAAGGACGGAGACACTGAAGCTTTCTTT. Translation: CAIRKDGDTEAFF.

The count of this clone is one. The chain combines TRBV6-5 with TRBJ2-7; no firm D call. The CDR3 extends over 12 amino acids. CDR1 is MNHEY, CDR2 SVGAGI, per germline. V was trimmed by 5 bases and J by 1 base, leaving 6 bases between them. The CDR3 here is CASSGVSYEQYF. The CDR3 nucleotides are TGTGCCAGCAGTGGTGTTTCCTACGAGCAGTACTTC.

The chain couples TRBV19 to TRBJ2-7, with D unclear. V lost 8 bases to trimming and J lost 0 bases, with 14 bases between them. There are 14 residues in the CDR3. From germline, CDR1 is LNHDA and CDR2 SQIVND (reference sequence). The CDR3 spells CASQKTVSSYEQYF. CDR3 DNA: TGTGCCAGTCAGAAGACCGTGAGCTCCTACGAGCAGTACTTC.

This chain uses TRBV14 with TRBJ1-4, with D unresolved. The V end was cut by 1 base, the J end by 1 base, with 10 bases between. This CDR3 spans 16 amino acids. Germline CDR1 and CDR2: SGHDN and FVKESK. This CDR3 is CASSQGRGKTNEKLFF. Here the CDR3 DNA reads TGTGCCAGCAGCCAAGGTCGCGGGAAAACTAATGAAAAACTGTTTTTT.

The V gene is TRBV7-9, the J gene TRBJ2-2; TRBD1 might be the D (5 bases). V lost 1 base and J 5 bases, leaving 8 bases between the germline ends. The CDR3 contains 14 residues. CDR1 and CDR2 (germline): SEHNR, FQNEAQ (reference sequence). The CDR3 sequence: CASSLEGATGELFF. Written as DNA, the CDR3 is TGTGCCAGCAGCTTAGAAGGGGCGACCGGGGAGCTGTTTTTT. The complete variable domain, with remaining parts taken from reference TRBV7-9 and TRBJ2-2, reads DTGVSQNPRHKITKRGQNVTFRCDPISEHNRLYWYRQTLGQGPEFLTYFQNEAQLEKSRLLSDRFSAERPKGSFSTLEIQRTEQGDSAMYLCASSLEGATGELFFGEGSRLTVL.

The rearrangement uses TRBV5-1 and TRBJ1-5, with D unresolved. V lost 4 bases to trimming and J lost 1 base, with 6 bases between them. From germline, CDR1 is SGHRS and CDR2 YFSETQ. CDR3 size: 13 residues. CDR3: CASSLGSNQPQHF. The CDR3 DNA is TGCGCCAGCAGCCTAGGCAGCAATCAGCCCCAGCATTTT.

The V call is TRBV9, the J call TRBJ2-1, with D unclear. V lost 3 bases to trimming and J lost 0 bases, with 19 bases between them. Germline V CDR1 and CDR2: SGDLS, YYNGEE. The CDR3 totals 18 residues. CDR3 in DNA: TGTGCCAGCAGCGCTCCGTGGCAGACTTTATGCTCCTACAATGAGCAGTTCTTC. As protein: CASSAPWQTLCSYNEQFF.

This clone was detected only once. DNA for the CDR3: TGTGCCAGCAGTTTAGGGGACAGGGGGGCAGATACGCAGTATTTT. Translating it yields CASSLGDRGADTQYF. The chain is built from TRBV27 and TRBJ2-3; 11 bases map to TRBD1. J gave up 4 bases and V 2 bases, and 2 bases lay outside the gene matches. Germline CDR1 and CDR2: MNHEY and SMNVEV (reference sequence). The CDR3 is 15 residues long.

The chain joins TRBV10-3 to TRBJ1-1; TRBD1 aligns across 11 bases. Germline values: CDR1 ENHRY, CDR2 SYGVKD. J gave up 0 bases and V 11 bases, and 8 bases lay outside the gene matches. The CDR3 has 15 amino acids. In DNA form, the CDR3 reads TGTGCCTCGGCCGGGACAGGGGGGATGAACACTGAAGCTTTCTTT. As protein: CASAGTGGMNTEAFF.

The CDR3: CASSPHRAMNTEAFF. The CDR3 DNA is TGTGCCAGCAGCCCTCACAGGGCTATGAACACTGAAGCTTTCTTT. The chain is built from TRBV5-5 and TRBJ1-1; D is possibly TRBD1 (6 bases). The V end was cut by 4 bases, the J end by 0 bases, with 13 bases between. The CDR3 contains 15 residues. The germline V gene has CDR1 SGHKS and CDR2 YYEKEE (reference sequence).

J is TRBJ2-2 and V is TRBV18; D is unclear. The germline V and J ends were trimmed by 3 bases and 3 bases, with 11 bases remaining between them. The CDR3 spans 15 residues. The germline CDR1 and CDR2 sequences are KGHSH and LQKENI. CDR3 in DNA: TGTGCCAGCTCACCCGTCCGAGTGGACACCGGGGAGCTGTTTTTT. This gives the protein CASSPVRVDTGELFF.

The rearrangement links TRBV5-1 to TRBJ2-1, with D tentatively TRBD2 (5 bases). V lost 4 bases to trimming and J lost 3 bases, with 17 bases between them. CDR3 size: 16 residues. Germline V gene lookup returns CDR1 SGHRS and CDR2 YFSETQ. The CDR3: CASSDPGERFYNEQFF. The CDR3, as DNA: TGCGCCAGCAGCGACCCCGGGGAGCGGTTCTACAATGAGCAGTTCTTC.

This clone was seen a handful of times. The J gene is TRBJ1-1, the V gene TRBV9; TRBD1 is a possible D gene (5 bases). This CDR3 spans 13 amino acids. The V end lost 4 bases, the J end lost 1 base, and 8 bases lay between the germline ends. CDR1 SGDLS and CDR2 YYNGEE come from the germline V gene. In DNA, the CDR3 is TGTGCCAGCAGCATGGGACCGAACACTGAAGCTTTCTTT. The encoded protein is CASSMGPNTEAFF.